These 11 T cell receptor beta chains were all obtained from the same sample, sequenced in a study of T-cell memory formation after mild COVID-19. MiXCR, run by TCRdb on the 5' RACE reads, gives a single entry per CDR3 protein. The sample lists hundreds of thousands of distinct CDR3 sequences, roughly 17% occurring once. Sequences were obtained from PBMCs or a T cell subset sorted from them (not recorded which). The source of these receptors is an adult woman who had mild COVID-19 (a few samples of this study predate the infection). Cell type and time point are not known.

This clonotype was seen a handful of times. The CDR3 is CASSHEFGRPDTQYF. The CDR3 DNA follows: TGTGCCAGCAGTCACGAGTTCGGAAGGCCAGATACGCAGTATTTT. V is TRBV12-3 or TRBV12-4 and J is TRBJ2-3; D unresolved. This CDR3 is built from 15 residues. Trimming removed 5 bases at V and 4 bases at J, with 16 bases between.

This clonotype was detected ten times or more. The chain carries TRBV19 and TRBJ2-7; D perhaps matches TRBD2 (6 bases). This CDR3 region has 14 residues. With 4 bases removed from V and 3 bases from J, the gap between germline ends came to 13 bases. Germline CDR1 and CDR2: LNHDA and SQIVND (reference sequence). The CDR3 loop reads CASSRQGGGYEQYF. The CDR3 DNA reads as TGTGCCAGTAGTAGGCAGGGAGGCGGCTACGAGCAGTACTTC. The full variable domain, completed using reference TRBV19 and TRBJ2-7, is DGGITQSPKYLFRKEGQNVTLSCEQNLNHDAMYWYRQDPGQGLRLIYYSQIVNDFQKGDIAEGYSVSREKKESFPLTVTSAQKNPTAFYLCASSRQGGGYEQYFGPGTRLTVT.

This sequence joins TRBV6-2 or TRBV6-3 and TRBJ2-7; the D is unclear. Trimming left V 6 bases short and J 2 bases short, with 23 bases between. The germline gives CDR1 MNHEY, CDR2 SVGEGT. The length of the CDR3 is 17 residues. CDR3 sequence: CASRVAAAVSTTYEQYF. CDR3 DNA: TGTGCCAGCAGGGTCGCAGCCGCGGTGTCTACAACCTACGAGCAGTACTTC.

This clonotype appeared a few times. The chain uses TRBV7-9 and TRBJ1-2, with D unclear. The V end was cut by 5 bases, the J end by 8 bases, with 12 bases between. Germline values: CDR1 SEHNR, CDR2 FQNEAQ (reference sequence). The CDR3 is 12 amino acids. Here the CDR3 reads CASSQRQGGYTF. In DNA, the CDR3 is TGTGCCAGCAGCCAACGTCAAGGGGGCTACACCTTC.

The chain employs TRBV6-2 or TRBV6-3 and TRBJ2-1, with 11 bases that match TRBD1. V dropped 7 bases and J dropped 9; count of bases not matched to a gene: 20. The germline V gene encodes CDR1 MNHEY and CDR2 SVGEGT. The CDR3 is made up of 18 amino acids. CDR3 coding DNA: TGTGCCAGCACCGAGAGACCCTGGACAGGGGGCGCGGGAGGTGAGCAGTTCTTC. Residues: CASTERPWTGGAGGEQFF.

This clonotype occurred a few times. This chain joins TRBV5-8 and TRBJ2-7; tentatively, D is TRBD1 or TRBD2 (5 bases each). The CDR3 spans 16 residues. CDR1 and CDR2 from the germline V gene are SGHTS and YDEGEE. V gave up 3 bases and J gave up 6 bases, with 22 bases separating them. The CDR3 loop reads CASSSYVGPSGGEQYF. For the CDR3, the DNA is TGTGCCAGCAGCTCATACGTGGGACCCTCGGGCGGCGAGCAGTACTTC. Combining the CDR3 with reference TRBV5-8 and TRBJ2-7 gives the whole variable domain EAGVTQSPTHLIKTRGQQATLRCSPISGHTSVYWYQQALGLGLQFLLWYDEGEERNRGNFPPRFSGRQFPNYSSELNVNALELEDSALYLCASSSYVGPSGGEQYFGPGTRLTVT.

This clonotype was counted at least ten times. The junction differs from germline at one of its ends, possibly a read error. The chain joins TRBV5-1 to TRBJ2-7; D is uncertain. Germline CDR1 and CDR2: SGHRS and YFSETQ. The CDR3 contains 12 residues. The CDR3 region has the DNA TGTGCCAGCAGTTGGGGTGGATACGAGCAGTACTTC. Translated: CASSWGGYEQYF.

V is TRBV20-1 and J is TRBJ2-3; the match to TRBD2 covers 14 bases. CDR1 is DFQATT and CDR2 is SNEGSKA in the germline V gene (reference sequence). This CDR3 spans 16 amino acids. The V segment lost 3 bases and the J segment 2 bases; nucleotides outside the gene matches: 4. The CDR3: CSASPTSGRATDTQYF. The CDR3 DNA is TGCAGTGCTAGCCCGACTAGCGGGAGGGCCACAGATACGCAGTATTTT.

The chain employs TRBV19 and TRBJ2-1, with D unresolved. Germline CDR1 reads LNHDA; CDR2 reads SQIVND (reference sequence). This CDR3 contains 14 residues. The V gene lost 6 bases and the J gene lost 0 bases, with 9 bases spanning the gap. CDR3: CASRMESSYNEQFF. The CDR3 DNA is TGTGCCAGTAGGATGGAGAGCTCCTACAATGAGCAGTTCTTC.

With regard to this clonotype: It may be a read error: a sequence one base away is much more abundant. This sequence joins TRBV9 and TRBJ2-1; 8 nucleotides agree with TRBD2. Germline lookup yields CDR1 SGDLS and CDR2 YYNGEE. The CDR3 extends over 15 amino acids. DNA of the CDR3: TGTGCCAGCAGAGTAGTGACCGGGGGGGCAAATGAGCAGTTCTTC. This codes for CASRVVTGGANEQFF.

J is TRBJ2-3 and V is TRBV5-1, with D uncertain. V was pared by 3 bases and J by 1 base, with 18 bases between. Germline V gene data show CDR1 as SGHRS and CDR2 as YFSETQ. The CDR3 covers 17 residues. The CDR3 nucleotides are TGCGCCAGCAGCTCTCCCTATGGGGTTTTAGGCACAGATACGCAGTATTTT. Encoded protein: CASSSPYGVLGTDTQYF. Drawing the rest from reference TRBV5-1 and TRBJ2-3, the complete variable domain is KAGVTQTPRYLIKTRGQQVTLSCSPISGHRSVSWYQQTPGQGLQFLFEYFSETQRNKGNFPGRFSGRQFSNSRSEMNVSTLELGDSALYLCASSSPYGVLGTDTQYFGPGTRLTVL.